This T cell receptor (beta chain) was sequenced in a study of long-term antiretroviral therapy in people with HIV. Study-level information: Samples collected earliest predate the 2015 immediate-ART recommendation by about a decade.

Germline V gene sequence: CDR1 MNHEY, CDR2 SVGAGI. The CDR3 covers 13 residues. The V gene lost 0 bases and the J gene lost 8 bases, with 10 bases spanning the gap. Each donor provided at least one pre-ART PBMC sample and at least two post-ART PBMC samples. Assay version v3.0 of immunoSEQ was used, and it was run at survey level. Sequencing was performed with immunoSEQ multiplex PCR; in TCRdb, only in-frame clones are kept and a portion is missing. The profile shows about 33,000 clones, 96% of them singletons. The receptor comes from a man aged 25-45 years with HIV. The rearrangement links TRBV6-5 to TRBJ1-2; D gene ambiguous. The source was unsorted PBMCs, collected approximately 6.8 years after starting antiretroviral therapy. DNA of the CDR3: TGTGCCAGCAGTTACTCGAGTCTCGACGGCTACACCTTC. Protein sequence: CASSYSSLDGYTF.